The next 24 T cell receptor beta chains were all read from a single sample in a study of T-cell memory formation after mild COVID-19. TCRdb itself ran the 5' RACE reads through MiXCR, one entry per CDR3 protein. The data hold roughly 200,000 distinct CDR3 sequences, with around 15% observed a single time. Input material: PBMCs or a T cell subset sorted from them (not recorded which). Every receptor here comes from an adult woman who had mild COVID-19 (a few samples of this study predate the infection). Cell type and time point are not known.

This clonotype was picked up a small number of times. The CDR3 DNA follows: TGCGCCAGCAGCCAAGTTGGCGTCCCTGTTCAGCCCCAGCATTTT. It translates to CASSQVGVPVQPQHF. The rearrangement joins TRBV4-1 to TRBJ1-5; D unclear. CDR1 and CDR2 from the germline V gene are MGHRA and YSYEKL. The germline V and J ends were trimmed by 1 base and 6 bases, with 13 bases remaining between them. This CDR3 is 15 amino acids long.

V usage is TRBV7-2 and J usage is TRBJ1-2; TRBD1 matches at 8 bases. Unmatched junction bases numbered 8, after V lost 4 bases and J lost 7 bases. The CDR3 covers 14 residues. Per germline, CDR1 SGHTA and CDR2 FQGNSA. CDR3 sequence: CASSSRTGTGGYTF. The CDR3, as DNA: TGTGCCAGCAGCTCCCGGACAGGGACTGGTGGCTACACCTTC.

With regard to this clonotype: With a much larger clone just one base away, this may be a read error. The CDR3 sequence: CASSLAGGTNQPQHF. In nucleotides, the CDR3 is TGTGCCAGCAGTTTGGCAGGGGGCACCAATCAGCCCCAGCATTTT. The rearrangement links TRBV6-2 or TRBV6-3 to TRBJ1-5, with 8 bases fitting TRBD1. CDR3 length: 15 residues. Germline V gives CDR1 MNHEY, CDR2 SVGEGT. Unmatched junction bases numbered 5, after V lost 4 bases and J lost 3 bases.

The sample holds a few counts of this clonotype. The genes are TRBV9 and TRBJ1-1; no clear D. V shed 0 bases and J shed 4 bases, with 10 bases lying between them. The V gene's germline CDR1 is SGDLS and CDR2 YYNGEE. The CDR3 contains 14 residues. The CDR3 spells CASSVDDFLTEAFF. The CDR3 DNA is TGTGCCAGCAGCGTAGACGACTTTCTCACTGAAGCTTTCTTT. The full variable domain, rest sourced from reference TRBV9 and TRBJ1-1, is DSGVTQTPKHLITATGQRVTLRCSPRSGDLSVYWYQQSLDQGLQFLIQYYNGEERAKGNILERFSAQQFPDLHSELNLSSLELGDSALYFCASSVDDFLTEAFFGQGTRLTVV.

This chain joins TRBV7-2 and TRBJ1-4, with TRBD1 identical over 7 bases. Unmatched junction bases numbered 8, after V lost 5 bases and J lost 5 bases. CDR3 size: 15 residues. CDR1 is SGHTA, CDR2 FQGNSA, per germline. CDR3 sequence reads: CASSIMTGSNEKLFF. CDR3 sequence (DNA): TGTGCCAGCAGCATCATGACAGGGTCAAATGAAAAACTGTTTTTT.

This chain connects TRBV11-2 to TRBJ1-1; D remains unclear. The V and J ends lost 5 bases and 5 bases respectively, with 15 bases between them. CDR1 and CDR2 (germline): SGHAT, FQNNGV. The CDR3 has 14 amino acids. The CDR3 sequence is CASSLTAGNTEAFF. The DNA for the CDR3 is TGTGCCAGCAGCCTCACGGCGGGGAATACTGAAGCTTTCTTT.

This clonotype was detected a few times. The V gene is TRBV3-1, the J gene TRBJ2-7; D is unclear. The CDR3 length is 13 residues. Germline V CDR1 and CDR2: LGHDT, YNNKEL (reference sequence). V lost 4 bases and J lost 6, with 13 bases in between. The CDR3 reads CASSPRRVSEQYF. Here the CDR3 DNA reads TGTGCCAGCAGCCCACGCCGAGTTAGCGAGCAGTACTTC.

This clonotype was found a few times. V gene TRBV7-2 combines with J gene TRBJ1-3; D is uncertain. There are 12 residues in the CDR3. The germline gives CDR1 SGHTA, CDR2 FQGNSA. V was trimmed by 3 bases and J by 4 bases, leaving 4 bases between them. CDR3 region: CASSFEGNTIYF. The CDR3 nucleotides read TGTGCCAGCAGCTTCGAGGGAAACACCATATATTTT. The entire variable domain, with the rest obtained from reference TRBV7-2 and TRBJ1-3, is as follows: GAGVSQSPSNKVTEKGKDVELRCDPISGHTALYWYRQSLGQGLEFLIYFQGNSAPDKSGLPSDRFSAERTGGSVSTLTIQRTQQEDSAVYLCASSFEGNTIYFGEGSWLTVV.

The genes are TRBV2 and TRBJ1-1; D gene unclear. The CDR3 sequence is 14 residues long. V shed 6 bases and J shed 0 bases, with 11 bases lying between them. Germline values: CDR1 SNHLY, CDR2 FYNNEI. CDR3 protein: CASSLEKMNTEAFF. The DNA of the CDR3 is TGTGCCAGCAGCCTCGAAAAGATGAACACTGAAGCTTTCTTT.

DNA of the CDR3: TGTGCCAGCAGCGTGGACCATGGACCCTACGAGCAGTACTTC. Amino acids: CASSVDHGPYEQYF. This chain uses TRBV9 with TRBJ2-7; D not resolved. V was trimmed by 2 bases and J by 2 bases, leaving 11 bases between them. From germline, CDR1 is SGDLS and CDR2 YYNGEE. The length of the CDR3 is 14 residues.

This clonotype appeared a single time. The rearrangement links TRBV7-6 to TRBJ2-7; 8 bases fit TRBD2. Germline-derived CDR1 and CDR2 are SGHVS and FNYEAQ. The CDR3 spans 15 residues. After removal of 5 bases from V and 3 bases from J, the junction contained 9 bases not matched to a gene. The CDR3 DNA is TGTGCCAGCAGCCCGACGATCAGCGGGGGCTACGAGCAGTACTTC. Amino acid sequence: CASSPTISGGYEQYF.

This clonotype came up many times. The chain couples TRBV5-4 to TRBJ1-2; D may be TRBD1 (5 bases). The CDR3 is made up of 14 amino acids. Trimming took off 4 bases at V and 7 bases at J, with 17 bases between the two ends. In germline, CDR1 is SGHNT, CDR2 YYREEE (reference sequence). The CDR3 DNA sequence: TGTGCCAGCAGCGACATATCAGTTCAGGGTGGCTACACCTTC. Encoded protein: CASSDISVQGGYTF.

This clonotype was picked up a small number of times. J is TRBJ1-2 and V is TRBV5-1; 7 nucleotides match TRBD1. V shed 1 base and J 4 bases; nucleotides not matched to a gene: 4. The V gene's germline CDR1 is SGHRS and CDR2 YFSETQ. There are 14 residues in the CDR3. The CDR3 nucleotides are TGCGCCAGCAGCTTGTTGACAGGGACCTATGGCTACACCTTC. Translated, it gives CASSLLTGTYGYTF.

This clonotype was seen a handful of times. The CDR3 protein is CSASGVAKNIQYF. In nucleotides, the CDR3 is TGCAGTGCTAGCGGGGTAGCCAAAAACATTCAGTACTTC. The chain combines TRBV20-1 with TRBJ2-4; the D gene is possibly TRBD2 (5 bases). The CDR3 sequence is 13 residues long. Germline-derived CDR1 and CDR2 are DFQATT and SNEGSKA (reference sequence). Between the trimmed V and J ends, which lost 3 bases and 0 bases, there was a span of 6 bases.

Points on this clonotype: This may arise from a read error, as a much more abundant clone is one base away. The V call is TRBV7-9, the J call TRBJ2-1; the match to TRBD1 covers 10 bases. The trim removed 4 bases at V and 12 bases at J, leaving 15 bases unmatched. The CDR3 contains 16 residues. In germline, CDR1 is SEHNR, CDR2 FQNEAQ (reference sequence). The CDR3 spells CASSSYTGTGVEGQFF. CDR3 nucleotide sequence: TGTGCCAGCAGCTCGTACACCGGGACAGGGGTCGAGGGGCAGTTCTTC.

The table lists this clonotype with many counts. The V and J genes are TRBV6-2 or TRBV6-3 and TRBJ2-1; TRBD2 matches 11 bases. CDR1 MNHEY and CDR2 SVGEGT come from the germline V gene. The CDR3 extends over 17 amino acids. J was trimmed by 0 bases and V by 5 bases; bases with no gene match: 6. The CDR3 spells CASSGLAGPHSYNEQFF. CDR3 sequence (DNA): TGTGCCAGCAGTGGACTAGCGGGTCCTCACTCCTACAATGAGCAGTTCTTC.

The CDR3 here is CASSLGARLAYGYTF. The CDR3 nucleotides read TGTGCCAGCAGCTTGGGGGCCCGGCTCGCTTATGGCTACACCTTC. This rearrangement joins TRBV5-6 to TRBJ1-2; D remains unclear. The CDR3 spans 15 residues. Trimming left V 0 bases short and J 5 bases short, with 14 bases between. CDR1 is SGHDT, CDR2 YYEEEE, per germline.

The rearrangement links TRBV4-1 to TRBJ2-7, with D unresolved. The germline V gene encodes CDR1 MGHRA and CDR2 YSYEKL. The CDR3 is made up of 15 amino acids. V lost 1 base and J lost 2, with 12 bases in between. In nucleotides, the CDR3 is TGCGCCAGCAGCCAAGCGAGGACGGTAGCCTACGAGCAGTACTTC. Protein sequence: CASSQARTVAYEQYF.

This rearrangement joins TRBV12-3 or TRBV12-4 to TRBJ2-1; the D is unclear. The CDR3 totals 18 residues. V lost 5 bases and J 0 bases, leaving 20 bases between the germline ends. CDR3 sequence: CASSPMGGPSLSYNEQFF. CDR3 DNA: TGTGCCAGCAGTCCGATGGGTGGACCCTCCCTCTCCTACAATGAGCAGTTCTTC.

The chain uses TRBV12-3 or TRBV12-4 and TRBJ1-5, with unresolved D. V was trimmed by 3 bases and J by 6 bases, leaving 6 bases between them. The CDR3 runs to 12 residues. CDR3 residues: CASSLNSQPQHF. The CDR3 coding sequence is TGTGCCAGCAGTTTGAATAGTCAGCCCCAGCATTTT.

The rearrangement joins TRBV24-1 to TRBJ2-3; 10 bases align to TRBD2. V dropped 4 bases and J dropped 5; count of bases not matched to a gene: 8. This CDR3 is 16 amino acids long. Germline V gene lookup returns CDR1 KGHDR and CDR2 SFDVKD. This CDR3 is CATSEISGGQGDTQYF. The CDR3 bases are TGTGCCACCAGTGAGATTAGCGGGGGGCAGGGAGATACGCAGTATTTT.

The V gene is TRBV20-1, the J gene TRBJ1-1; no firm D call. CDR3 length: 12 residues. CDR1 and CDR2 (germline): DFQATT, SNEGSKA (reference sequence). Trimming took off 3 bases at V and 7 bases at J, with 12 bases between the two ends. In DNA form, the CDR3 reads TGCAGTGCTAGTCAGGATTACAGTGAAGCTTTCTTT. Its translation: CSASQDYSEAFF.

This clonotype came up a few times. An end of the junction differs from the germline gene, which may be a read error. The rearrangement joins TRBV12-3 or TRBV12-4 to TRBJ2-7, with 7 bases lining up with TRBD1. The length of the CDR3 is 13 residues. The CDR3 DNA sequence: TGTGCCAGCAGCTTAGACAGGGATGACGAGCAGTACTTC. Translating it yields CASSLDRDDEQYF.

This clonotype was detected only a few times. The J gene is TRBJ2-3, the V gene TRBV20-1; D ambiguous. The CDR3 is 10 residues long. Trimming took off 3 bases at V and 7 bases at J, with 5 bases between the two ends. Germline CDR1 and CDR2: DFQATT and SNEGSKA (reference sequence). The CDR3 sequence is CSASIHTQYF. For the CDR3, the DNA is TGCAGTGCTAGTATCCATACGCAGTATTTT.